This is a list of T cell receptor beta chains from one sample in a study of CD8+ T cells in alopecia areata. Method: immunoSEQ multiplex PCR; TCRdb's copy keeps in-frame clones and lacks some. The sample has some 180,000 clones, 51% seen once. This material consisted of CD8+ T cells sorted from blood, taken around week 53, from a patient treated with tofacitinib. Receptors originate from a human donor with alopecia areata. Both conserved end residues are part of each CDR3.

CASSVGPDTQYF	TRBJ2-3	TRBV9
CASSYSIAPGTEAFF	TRBJ1-1	TRBV6-5
CASSLGAETNYGYTF	TRBJ1-2	TRBV13
CASSTEGASWLRTEAFF	TRBJ1-1	TRBV7-9
CASSPGDEAFF	TRBJ1-1	TRBV5-5
CASSFTGDQETQYF	TRBJ2-5	TRBV13
CASIGEWGTDTQYF	TRBJ2-3	TRBV7-9
CASRDSPGDYNEQFF	TRBJ2-1	TRBV5-1
CASSFGESGGSAFF	TRBJ1-1	TRBV13
CASSLAGGGIHTGELFF	TRBJ2-2	TRBV7-8
CASSSLAGGPYNEQFF	TRBJ2-1	TRBV13
CASSSGFLAYEQYF	TRBJ2-7	TRBV27
CASTRTEGNIQYF	TRBJ2-4	TRBV6-1
CATSGRLEGDTQYF	TRBJ2-3	TRBV15